Listed below are T cell receptor beta chains from one sample, sequenced in a study of blood T cell repertoires in COVID-19. Data came from immunoSEQ multiplex PCR; TCRdb stores just in-frame clones and leaves some out. The repertoire holds roughly 230,000 clones, with approximately 83% as singletons. Sequenced material: peripheral blood. The receptors shown here come from a man aged 50 to 59 with active or convalescent COVID-19. Both conserved end residues are part of each CDR3. D genes are given only for firm matches. Size values are once, few and many counts, or a class for expanded clones, and some rows have none.

cdr3_length j_call clone_size d_call v_call cdr3_aa cdr3_nt
14 TRBJ1-1 . TRBD1 TRBV6-2/TRBV6-3 CASSFPGTGGAAFF TGTGCCAGCAGTTTTCCCGGGACAGGGGGCGCAGCTTTCTTT
13 TRBJ1-2 few TRBD1 TRBV29-1 CSVSGTGLWGYTF TGCAGCGTTTCCGGGACAGGGTTGTGGGGCTACACCTTC
14 TRBJ1-4 once . TRBV5-4 CASSPGGNSEKLFF TGTGCCAGCAGCCCCGGGGGGAATAGTGAAAAACTGTTTTTT
20 TRBJ1-6 . . TRBV21-1 CASSTRGGRGAVPYNSPLHF TGTGCCAGCAGCACAAGAGGCGGCAGGGGGGCAGTCCCATATAATTCACCCCTCCACTTT
15 TRBJ1-2 . . TRBV6-5 CASSYSSGKGYGYTF TGTGCCAGCAGTTACTCGTCAGGGAAAGGCTATGGCTACACCTTC
15 TRBJ1-5 . . TRBV9 CASSEAGIGNQPQHF TGTGCCAGCAGCGAGGCAGGGATAGGCAATCAGCCCCAGCATTTT
15 TRBJ2-3 . TRBD2 TRBV7-2 CASSLGLAGGDTQYF TGTGCCAGCAGCTTGGGACTAGCGGGGGGAGATACGCAGTATTTT
13 TRBJ1-1 . TRBD1 TRBV7-3 CASSQQGAAEAFF TGTGCCAGCAGCCAACAGGGGGCAGCTGAAGCTTTCTTT
16 TRBJ2-2 . . TRBV27 CASSPRLVAVTGELFF TGTGCCAGCAGTCCTAGACTAGTGGCTGTGACCGGGGAGCTGTTTTTT
15 TRBJ1-3 . . TRBV6-1 CASSEARYSGNTIYF TGTGCCAGCAGTGAAGCGCGCTACTCTGGAAACACCATATATTTT
13 TRBJ1-6 . . TRBV7-3 CASSPGGGTPLHF TGTGCCAGCAGCCCCGGGGGGGGGACACCCCTCCACTTT
11 TRBJ1-1 . . TRBV5-1 CASHNDREAFF TGCGCCAGCCATAATGACAGAGAAGCTTTCTTT
16 TRBJ2-5 . TRBD1 TRBV6-6 CASSYVDRDRGETQYF TGTGCCAGCAGTTACGTAGACCGGGACAGGGGAGAGACCCAGTACTTC
13 TRBJ2-7 . . TRBV28 CASSPDRPYEQYF TGTGCCAGCAGTCCTGACAGGCCCTACGAGCAGTACTTC
16 TRBJ2-2 . TRBD1 TRBV5-6 CASSDSGQGDTGELFF TGTGCCAGCAGCGACTCGGGACAGGGTGACACCGGGGAGCTGTTTTTT